The 28 T cell receptor beta chains in this list originate from one sample, sequenced in a study of shared clonotypes between healthy human individuals. Using immunoSEQ multiplex PCR, the repertoire was profiled, and TCRdb retains in-frame clones only, with some absent. Among 2 million to 2.5 million clones listed, approximately 95% were seen once. Sequencing was performed on naive CD4+ T cells from PBMCs. Subset noted: CD45RA+ positively selected. The source is a man aged 18-30 years in good health. Some clones in this sample may be carry-over from other donors' samples.

J is TRBJ2-7 and V is TRBV6-5; 7 nucleotides align to TRBD1. CDR3 length equals 14 residues. CDR1 is MNHEY, CDR2 SVGAGI, per germline. Germline trimming cut 10 bases from V and 4 bases from J; bases unmatched to any gene: 13. DNA for the CDR3: TGTGCCACCACGACCCGACAGGGACAATACGAGCAGTACTTC. This gives the protein CATTTRQGQYEQYF.

This clone was recorded only once. The J gene is TRBJ2-1, the V gene TRBV13; 12 nucleotides match TRBD2. The junction had 9 bases not matched to a gene; V was cut back by 5 bases and J by 10 bases. The CDR3 has 15 amino acids. Germline V gene data show CDR1 as PRHDT and CDR2 as FYEKMQ (reference sequence). CDR3 nucleotide sequence: TGTGCCAGCAGCCCCCGGACTAGCGGGACAGACGAGCAGTTCTTC. This encodes CASSPRTSGTDEQFF.

CDR3 residues: CASSFVGQGMSAEAFF. The CDR3 coding sequence is TGTGCCAGCAGTTTCGTCGGACAGGGAATGTCGGCTGAAGCTTTCTTT. V and J are TRBV28 and TRBJ1-1; 8 bases agree with TRBD1. CDR1 and CDR2 (germline): MDHEN, SYDVKM. The CDR3 totals 16 residues. Trimming at V came to 3 bases and at J to 6 bases, leaving 12 bases not matched to a gene.

The chain has TRBV5-1 and TRBJ2-1; D call uncertain. In germline, CDR1 is SGHRS, CDR2 YFSETQ. The ends were cut back, 0 bases at V and 4 bases at J, with 8 bases in the middle. The CDR3 has 14 amino acids. CDR3 in amino acids: CASSLGRTYNEQFF. CDR3 DNA: TGCGCCAGCAGCTTGGGGCGGACGTACAATGAGCAGTTCTTC.

This chain uses TRBV25-1 with TRBJ1-2; possible D gene TRBD1, 5 bases. CDR1 and CDR2 from the germline V gene are MGHDK and SYGVNS. Trimming cost V 3 bases and J 3 bases, with 14 bases left between them. The CDR3 length is 15 residues. DNA of the CDR3: TGTGCCAGCAGTGATTCGGGGGGACCAGACTATGGCTACACCTTC. This encodes CASSDSGGPDYGYTF.

The chain employs TRBV5-1 and TRBJ2-7, with D possibly being TRBD1 or TRBD2 (6 bases each). The CDR3 runs to 14 residues. Trimming cost V 1 base and J 6 bases, with 14 bases left between them. CDR1 and CDR2 (germline): SGHRS, YFSETQ. CDR3 DNA: TGCGCCAGCAGCTTGCGTCCAGGGGAGGCCGAGCAGTACTTC. This codes for CASSLRPGEAEQYF.

This clone showed up just once. The rearrangement uses TRBV2 and TRBJ2-3; perhaps TRBD2 as D (6 bases). V was clipped by 5 bases and J by 3 bases, with 15 bases between them. The CDR3 is 15 amino acids. From germline, CDR1 is SNHLY and CDR2 FYNNEI. As DNA, the CDR3 is TGTGCCAGCAGTAGGCTAACTAGCATGACAGATACGCAGTATTTT. It yields the protein CASSRLTSMTDTQYF.

The CDR3 here is CASSSWTGTTVYEQYF. The CDR3 DNA reads TGTGCCAGCAGCTCGTGGACAGGGACAACCGTCTACGAGCAGTACTTC. J is TRBJ2-7 and V is TRBV14; 8 positions agree with TRBD1. This CDR3 region has 16 residues. Germline CDR1 is SGHDN and CDR2 is FVKESK. V lost 5 bases, J lost 3 bases, and 12 bases stayed unmatched.

This clone was observed once. V is TRBV2 and J is TRBJ2-5; possible D gene TRBD2, 6 bases. Trimming pared 6 bases from V and 2 bases from J, leaving 13 bases between. The CDR3 has 14 residues. The germline CDR1 and CDR2 sequences are SNHLY and FYNNEI. In nucleotides, the CDR3 is TGTGCCAGCAGGGTCCGGGAGACTCAAGAGACCCAGTACTTC. Translating it yields CASRVRETQETQYF.

This rearrangement joins TRBV29-1 to TRBJ2-5, with 10 positions matching TRBD1. Losses at the gene ends were 3 bases for V and 10 bases for J; bases not matched to a gene: 8. CDR1 SQVTM and CDR2 ANQGSEA come from the germline V gene. The CDR3 consists of 13 residues. CDR3 sequence reads: CSVEPGTGVHQYF. CDR3 nucleotide sequence: TGCAGCGTTGAGCCCGGGACAGGGGTTCACCAGTACTTC.

Comment on this clone: The same CDR3 also results from other DNA sequences found in this sample. V usage is TRBV6-5 and J usage is TRBJ2-1, with 11 bases lining up with TRBD2. The V and J ends lost 6 bases and 2 bases, in that order; junction bases with no gene match: 3. This CDR3 spans 15 amino acids. Germline V CDR1 and CDR2: MNHEY, SVGAGI. CDR3 residues: CASRLAGGPYNEQFF. CDR3 bases: TGTGCCAGCAGATTAGCGGGAGGGCCCTACAATGAGCAGTTCTTC.

This chain joins TRBV5-1 and TRBJ2-5, with a possible D match to TRBD2 (5 bases). Germline V gene sequence: CDR1 SGHRS, CDR2 YFSETQ. Trimming cost V 4 bases and J 5 bases, with 18 bases left between them. This CDR3 region has 15 residues. CDR3: CASSGSGIDVETQYF. Written as DNA, the CDR3 is TGCGCCAGCAGCGGGTCCGGGATTGACGTCGAGACCCAGTACTTC.

The V and J genes are TRBV5-1 and TRBJ2-1, with 9 bases lining up with TRBD1. The CDR3 has 16 residues. Per the germline V gene, CDR1 is SGHRS and CDR2 is YFSETQ. V lost 0 bases to trimming and J lost 6 bases; unmatched junction nucleotides: 7. In DNA form, the CDR3 reads TGCGCCAGCAGCTTGGCCTCAGGACAGGGGACCAATGAGCAGTTCTTC. It is translated as CASSLASGQGTNEQFF.

The chain employs TRBV18 and TRBJ2-1; TRBD2 is a possible D gene (6 bases). Trimming pared 11 bases from V and 10 bases from J, leaving 21 bases between. CDR3 length: 13 amino acids. CDR1 is KGHSH and CDR2 is LQKENI in the germline V gene. Here the CDR3 DNA reads TGTGCCGGAGGTTCAACCCCCGGAGGGGAGCAGTTCTTC. It codes for CAGGSTPGGEQFF. Full variable domain (missing parts from reference TRBV18 and TRBJ2-1): NAGVMQNPRHLVRRRGQEARLRCSPMKGHSHVYWYRQLPEEGLKFMVYLQKENIIDESGMPKERFSAEFPKEGPSILRIQQVVRGDSAAYFCAGGSTPGGEQFFGPGTRLTVL.

The chain carries TRBV18 and TRBJ1-2; no clear D. The CDR3 extends over 14 amino acids. V was clipped by 2 bases and J by 3 bases, with 10 bases between them. Germline CDR1 KGHSH, CDR2 LQKENI. This CDR3 is CASSPTRGDYGYTF. As DNA, the CDR3 is TGTGCCAGCTCACCAACACGCGGTGACTATGGCTACACCTTC.

The chain is built from TRBV27 and TRBJ2-5, with D perhaps TRBD1 or TRBD2 (7 bases each). CDR3 length: 16 amino acids. Per germline, CDR1 MNHEY and CDR2 SMNVEV (reference sequence). Trimming pared 5 bases from V and 0 bases from J, leaving 16 bases between. The CDR3 loop reads CASSPRGDSYQETQYF. Here the CDR3 DNA reads TGTGCCAGCAGTCCTCGGGGGGACAGCTACCAAGAGACCCAGTACTTC.

V gene TRBV10-3 combines with J gene TRBJ2-4; D might be TRBD1 (6 bases). The CDR3 runs to 12 residues. V shed 4 bases and J shed 5 bases, with 6 bases lying between them. The germline V gene has CDR1 ENHRY and CDR2 SYGVKD. The CDR3 DNA follows: TGTGCCATCAGTGGGACAGAAAACATTCAGTACTTC. It is translated as CAISGTENIQYF.

The chain employs TRBV6-1 and TRBJ2-1; 11 bases map to TRBD2. The junction had 14 bases not matched to a gene; V was cut back by 4 bases and J by 12 bases. This CDR3 region has 16 residues. Per the germline V gene, CDR1 is MNHNS and CDR2 is SASEGT. The CDR3 nucleotides are TGTGCCAGCAGTGGATTTCGGGAACTAGCGGGAGTTTGGCAGTTCTTC. Its translation is CASSGFRELAGVWQFF.

This rearrangement joins TRBV5-1 to TRBJ2-2; TRBD1 is a possible D gene (6 bases). The V gene lost 5 bases and the J gene lost 3 bases, with 17 bases spanning the gap. Germline loops: CDR1 SGHRS, CDR2 YFSETQ. The CDR3 is 16 amino acids. The CDR3 nucleotides read TGCGCCAGCAGTGAAACCCCGGGACACTACACCGGGGAGCTGTTTTTT. Translated: CASSETPGHYTGELFF.

V is TRBV15 and J is TRBJ2-4, with D perhaps TRBD1 or TRBD2 (5 bases each). The CDR3 totals 15 residues. V was trimmed by 1 base and J by 4 bases, leaving 11 bases between them. CDR1 is LNHNV, CDR2 YYDKDF, per germline (reference sequence). The chain's CDR3 is CATSRGGTGKNIQYF. Written as DNA, the CDR3 is TGTGCCACCAGCAGAGGAGGGACGGGTAAAAACATTCAGTACTTC.

The rearrangement links TRBV28 to TRBJ1-2; D uncertain. The germline V gene encodes CDR1 MDHEN and CDR2 SYDVKM. There are 14 residues in the CDR3. V was pared by 7 bases and J by 4 bases, with 16 bases between. The CDR3 DNA sequence: TGTGCCAGCACTGTCGCGAGCGACCTCTATGGCTACACCTTC. It yields the protein CASTVASDLYGYTF.

J is TRBJ2-1 and V is TRBV7-9, with a tentative D call TRBD2 (6 bases). The V gene's germline CDR1 is SEHNR and CDR2 FQNEAQ (reference sequence). The CDR3 contains 16 residues. Trimming cost V 5 bases and J 0 bases, with 14 bases left between them. CDR3 region: CASSLRGGASYNEQFF. In nucleotides, the CDR3 is TGTGCCAGCAGCCTCCGAGGCGGGGCCTCCTACAATGAGCAGTTCTTC.

This chain joins TRBV2 and TRBJ2-1, with D unclear. The germline V gene has CDR1 SNHLY and CDR2 FYNNEI. With 6 bases removed from V and 5 bases from J, the gap between germline ends came to 14 bases. The CDR3 has 14 amino acids. This chain's CDR3 is CASRLEIRNNEQFF. The CDR3 DNA is TGTGCCAGCAGGCTTGAGATAAGGAACAATGAGCAGTTCTTC.

This clone was counted once. This chain connects TRBV5-4 to TRBJ1-1; the D is unclear. Trimming stripped 2 bases from V and 6 bases from J, with 14 bases between. The CDR3 has 14 amino acids. Looked up from germline, CDR1 is SGHNT and CDR2 is YYREEE (reference sequence). The CDR3 DNA reads as TGTGCCAGCAGCTTATCGGATCCTTCCGCTGAAGCTTTCTTT. Encoded protein: CASSLSDPSAEAFF.

A note on this clone: Distinct nucleotide sequences in the sample also encode this CDR3. The V gene is TRBV7-2, the J gene TRBJ2-7; D remains unclear. The germline V and J ends were trimmed by 2 bases and 3 bases, with 5 bases remaining between them. Germline V lookup: CDR1 SGHTA, CDR2 FQGNSA. This CDR3 has 12 amino acids. In DNA form, the CDR3 reads TGTGCCAGCAGCTTATCCGGCTACGAGCAGTACTTC. Translating it yields CASSLSGYEQYF.

J is TRBJ2-7 and V is TRBV5-1; 10 nucleotides match TRBD2. The J segment lost 6 bases and the V segment lost 6 bases, leaving 12 bases of the junction unmatched. CDR1 and CDR2 from the germline V gene are SGHRS and YFSETQ. The CDR3 contains 15 residues. The CDR3 sequence: CASTLVLAGEAEQYF. In nucleotides, the CDR3 is TGCGCCAGCACCCTGGTTCTAGCGGGAGAAGCCGAGCAGTACTTC.

The chain joins TRBV25-1 to TRBJ1-2; 8 bases are a match to TRBD1. V gave up 3 bases and J gave up 4 bases; unmatched junction bases: 1. The germline CDR1 and CDR2 sequences are MGHDK and SYGVNS. CDR3 length: 13 residues. This chain's CDR3 is CASSEGQVYGYTF. The CDR3 DNA sequence: TGTGCCAGCAGTGAGGGACAGGTCTATGGCTACACCTTC.

The rearrangement links TRBV5-1 to TRBJ1-1, with 7 nucleotides matching TRBD1. Germline V CDR1 and CDR2: SGHRS, YFSETQ. Unmatched junction bases numbered 9, after V lost 5 bases and J lost 2 bases. CDR3 size: 15 residues. DNA for the CDR3: TGCGCCAGCAGGGAAGGGACAGCTACTAACACTGAAGCTTTCTTT. It codes for CASREGTATNTEAFF.